The clone carrying this T cell receptor (beta chain) came up a few times. Its antigen is unknown. The sample comes from a study of radiation and T cells in renal cell carcinoma. Study summary: Nephrectomy followed 15 Gy stereotactic body radiation by 4 weeks. Study-wide results and limits: From baseline, blood top tumor clonotypes peaked at 2 weeks post-radiation.

Some clones are missing from TCRdb's copy, which holds only in-frame ones; the method was immunoSEQ multiplex PCR. The repertoire holds 100,000 to 150,000 clones, with about four fifths as singletons. The time point: blood 2 weeks post-SBRT. Sample treatment: 15 Gy SBRT to primary tumor, nephrectomy 4 weeks later. The sample consisted of blood, taken from a patient whose treatment included radiotherapy and nephrectomy. This TCR derives from a man aged 50 to 59 with renal cell carcinoma.

As DNA, the CDR3 is TGTGCCATCAGTGAGTCGAACTTCGTATCCAATGAGCAGTTCTTC. This gives the protein CAISESNFVSNEQFF. V and J are TRBV10-3 and TRBJ2-1; D is unclear. The length of the CDR3 is 15 residues. Germline V CDR1 and CDR2: ENHRY, SYGVKD. Trimming pared 0 bases from V and 6 bases from J, leaving 12 bases between.